These 30 T cell receptor beta chains share one sample of origin, sequenced in a study of T cell repertoires in cytomegalovirus infection. No antigen has been identified for these receptors. TCRdb processed the reads anew with MiXCR; each CDR3 protein has one entry. The sample consists of about 920,000 distinct CDR3 sequences, roughly a third of them appearing once. Sequencing was performed on cultured CD8+ T cells from PBMCs, taken from culture after CMV antigen stimulation. The origin of the receptors is a human donor in good health (CMV status not recorded). Some clones in this sample may be carry-over from other donors' samples.

About this clonotype itself: One end of the junction does not line up with germline, which may come from a read error. The V gene is TRBV7-6, the J gene TRBJ2-5; TRBD2 agrees at 10 bases. The CDR3 is made up of 16 amino acids. Germline V CDR1 and CDR2: SGHVS, FNYEAQ. In nucleotides, the CDR3 is TGTGCTAGCAGCCCAACTAGCGGGGCCTTCCAAGAGACCCAGTACTTC. Translation: CASSPTSGAFQETQYF.

This clonotype showed up many times. Compared with germline, one end of the junction differs, possibly owing to a read error. The rearrangement links TRBV2 to TRBJ1-3, with 9 bases fitting TRBD1. CDR1 and CDR2 (germline): SNHLY, FYNNEI. The CDR3 contains 10 residues. The CDR3 protein is CASRAGTGSF. The CDR3 DNA sequence: TGTGCCAGCAGAGCCGGGACAGGGTCCTTT.

In this sample, this clonotype turned up many times. V usage is TRBV7-8 and J usage is TRBJ1-3, with D uncertain. Trimming took 5 bases from V and 0 from J, leaving 11 bases between them. The CDR3 consists of 15 residues. CDR1 and CDR2 (germline): SGHVS, FQNEAQ. This CDR3 is CASSRTGSSGNTIYF. The CDR3 nucleotides are TGTGCCAGCAGCCGAACGGGGTCCTCTGGAAACACCATATATTTT.

This clonotype turned up a few times. The CDR3 DNA reads TGCAGCGCGGAAGGGACAGGATACACCAATGAGCAGTTCTTC. This sequence encodes CSAEGTGYTNEQFF. The V and J genes are TRBV29-1 and TRBJ2-1; 8 bases align to TRBD1. Germline lookup yields CDR1 SQVTM and CDR2 ANQGSEA. CDR3 length: 14 amino acids. V was clipped by 7 bases and J by 6 bases; unmatched bases: 11.

V usage is TRBV7-2 and J usage is TRBJ1-1, with 7 bases matching TRBD1. CDR3 length: 16 residues. Losses at the gene ends were 1 base for V and 3 bases for J; bases not matched to a gene: 8. CDR1 is SGHTA, CDR2 FQGNSA, per germline. CDR3 amino acids: CASSLVGDSGYTEAFF. DNA for the CDR3: TGTGCCAGCAGCTTAGTAGGGGACAGCGGGTACACTGAAGCTTTCTTT.

J is TRBJ2-1 and V is TRBV11-3, with 7 nucleotides matching TRBD1. Germline CDR1 is SGHNT and CDR2 is YENEEA. V shed 5 bases, J shed 4 bases, and the junction held 11 bases outside the gene matches. The CDR3 covers 16 residues. The CDR3 DNA follows: TGTGCCAGCAGCCCGGAGACAGGGCTCCCTTACAATGAGCAGTTCTTC. It translates to CASSPETGLPYNEQFF.

The V call is TRBV14, the J call TRBJ2-1, with 13 nucleotides matching TRBD2. The J segment lost 7 bases and the V segment lost 3 bases, leaving 15 bases of the junction unmatched. Germline assignment: CDR1 SGHDN and CDR2 FVKESK. The CDR3 totals 19 residues. The CDR3 region has the DNA TGTGCCAGCAGCCACCCCGGTACTAGCGGGGGGGGAACACAGAATGAGCAGTTCTTC. Translation gives CASSHPGTSGGGTQNEQFF.

This clonotype has more than one count but fewer than ten. CDR3 in DNA: TGTGCCAGCAGTTTTCTGGGGACAGGGGGTAATCAGCCCCAGCATTTT. It specifies CASSFLGTGGNQPQHF. J is TRBJ1-5 and V is TRBV27; 11 nucleotides match TRBD1. The CDR3 sequence is 16 residues long. The V gene's germline CDR1 is MNHEY and CDR2 SMNVEV (reference sequence). Trimming took 3 bases from V and 4 from J; bases not matched to a gene: 5.

This clonotype has more than one count but fewer than ten. V gene TRBV28 combines with J gene TRBJ2-1; 10 nucleotides match TRBD1. CDR1 is MDHEN and CDR2 is SYDVKM in the germline V gene. This CDR3 region has 19 residues. V was pared by 1 base and J by 5 bases, with 14 bases of the junction left unmatched. CDR3 sequence (DNA): TGTGCCAGCAGTTTATTCCGAAGCCGGGACAGGGGACGGGACAATGAGCAGTTCTTC. Amino acids: CASSLFRSRDRGRDNEQFF.

V is TRBV11-3 and J is TRBJ2-7, with a tentative D call TRBD1 (6 bases). Germline-derived CDR1 and CDR2 are SGHNT and YENEEA. V dropped 2 bases and J dropped 7 bases, with 12 bases sitting between them. CDR3 length: 13 amino acids. The CDR3 region is CASSLKQGREQYF. CDR3 sequence (DNA): TGTGCCAGCAGCTTAAAACAGGGTAGGGAGCAGTACTTC. The full variable domain, completed using reference TRBV11-3 and TRBJ2-7, is EAGVVQSPRYKIIEKKQPVAFWCNPISGHNTLYWYLQNLGQGPELLIRYENEEAVDDSQLPKDRFSAERLKGVDSTLKIQPAELGDSAVYLCASSLKQGREQYFGPGTRLTVT.

The sample holds many counts of this clonotype. The CDR3 loop is CASSHPHAYEQYF. CDR3 nucleotides: TGTGCCAGCAGCCACCCCCACGCCTACGAGCAGTACTTC. V and J are TRBV7-2 and TRBJ2-7; D call uncertain. Germline lookup yields CDR1 SGHTA and CDR2 FQGNSA. The CDR3 covers 13 residues. Trimming left V 5 bases short and J 2 bases short, with 10 bases between.

This clonotype was seen a handful of times. The J gene is TRBJ2-2, the V gene TRBV19; D is unclear. V dropped 3 bases and J dropped 2 bases, with 4 bases sitting between them. Germline-derived CDR1 and CDR2 are LNHDA and SQIVND (reference sequence). CDR3 length: 13 amino acids. The CDR3 spells CASSIHNTGELFF. The CDR3 DNA follows: TGTGCCAGTAGTATTCACAACACCGGGGAGCTGTTTTTT.

This chain connects TRBV27 to TRBJ1-6; no reliable D call. Trimming took off 2 bases at V and 6 bases at J, with 14 bases between the two ends. The germline CDR1 and CDR2 sequences are MNHEY and SMNVEV (reference sequence). This CDR3 is 16 amino acids long. CDR3 region: CASSLGSPPGNSPLHF. In DNA, the CDR3 is TGTGCCAGCAGTTTAGGTAGTCCTCCCGGTAATTCACCCCTCCACTTT.

In its sample, this clonotype was seen many times. The rearrangement links TRBV11-2 to TRBJ1-5; D unclear. With 1 base removed from V and 3 bases from J, the gap between germline ends came to 4 bases. CDR3 length: 13 amino acids. Looked up from germline, CDR1 is SGHAT and CDR2 is FQNNGV. The CDR3 nucleotides are TGTGCCAGCAGCTTAGGAATCAATCAGCCCCAGCATTTT. It is translated as CASSLGINQPQHF.

This clonotype was seen a few times. The chain joins TRBV12-3 or TRBV12-4 to TRBJ1-5, with 7 bases that match TRBD1. CDR3 length: 18 amino acids. V trimming: 2 bases; J trimming: 2 bases; junction bases outside the gene matches: 12. The CDR3 bases are TGTGCCAGCAGTTTATCCCGGGACAGTCGTCTGGGCAATCAGCCCCAGCATTTT. Translating gives CASSLSRDSRLGNQPQHF.

V and J are TRBV11-3 and TRBJ2-1; D possibly corresponds to TRBD2 (5 bases). From germline, CDR1 is SGHNT and CDR2 YENEEA. V was trimmed by 5 bases and J by 8 bases, leaving 10 bases between them. The CDR3 covers 12 residues. CDR3 in DNA: TGTGCCAGCAGCATGGAGGAGGATGAGCAGTTCTTC. Translating it yields CASSMEEDEQFF.

As for this clonotype: An end of the junction does not agree with germline; a read error may underlie this. The chain carries TRBV5-3 and TRBJ2-1; weak D call: TRBD1 (5 bases). TRBV5-3 has ORF status, its function being uncertain. The CDR3 has 15 residues. CDR3 region: CASSLRARGYNKQFF. The CDR3 DNA follows: TGTGCCAGCAGCCTCAGGGCACGAGGATATAATAAGCAGTTCTTT.

The CDR3 reads CASSSGREETQYF. The CDR3 DNA is TGTGCCAGCAGCTCCGGGAGAGAAGAGACCCAGTACTTC. The chain combines TRBV7-9 with TRBJ2-5, with TRBD2 as a possible D gene (6 bases). The CDR3 sequence is 13 residues long. Trimming cost V 4 bases and J 3 bases, with 9 bases left between them. Germline CDR1 SEHNR, CDR2 FQNEAQ (reference sequence).

This sequence joins TRBV27 and TRBJ2-7; D call uncertain. Germline lookup yields CDR1 MNHEY and CDR2 SMNVEV (reference sequence). The germline V and J ends were trimmed by 4 bases and 0 bases, with 7 bases remaining between them. The CDR3 covers 13 residues. In DNA form, the CDR3 reads TGTGCCAGCAGTTGGTCACCCTCCTACGAGCAGTACTTC. Amino acids: CASSWSPSYEQYF.

There are a few counts of this clonotype. The chain recombines TRBV7-2 with TRBJ2-1; D is uncertain. Trimming stripped 0 bases from V and 0 bases from J, with 9 bases between. This CDR3 contains 16 residues. Germline V gives CDR1 SGHTA, CDR2 FQGNSA. CDR3: CASSLAVVSSYNEQFF. Written as DNA, the CDR3 is TGTGCCAGCAGCTTAGCCGTAGTGAGCTCCTACAATGAGCAGTTCTTC.

This clonotype has at least ten counts. V and J are TRBV7-9 and TRBJ1-4; D is ambiguous. With 1 base removed from V and 10 bases from J, the gap between germline ends came to 13 bases. This CDR3 spans 14 amino acids. Germline V gene data show CDR1 as SEHNR and CDR2 as FQNEAQ (reference sequence). The CDR3 DNA follows: TGTGCCAGCAGCTTAGTCGGTGGCCCTGGAAAACTGTTTTTT. It translates to CASSLVGGPGKLFF.

J is TRBJ2-3 and V is TRBV6-6; D is uncertain. The V gene's germline CDR1 is MNHNY and CDR2 SVGAGI (reference sequence). The ends were cut back, 1 base at V and 4 bases at J, with 9 bases in the middle. The CDR3 covers 14 residues. The CDR3 region is CASSYYSLADTQYF. As DNA, the CDR3 is TGTGCCAGCAGTTACTACAGTTTGGCAGATACGCAGTATTTT.

This clonotype was seen ten or more times. This rearrangement joins TRBV7-8 to TRBJ2-7; TRBD1 matches 9 bases. V was pared by 5 bases and J by 2 bases, with 4 bases of the junction left unmatched. CDR1 SGHVS and CDR2 FQNEAQ come from the germline V gene. The length of the CDR3 is 14 residues. The CDR3 protein is CASSTDRGPYEQYF. The DNA of the CDR3 is TGTGCCAGCAGCACGGACAGGGGCCCCTACGAGCAGTACTTC. Full variable domain (outside the CDR3, taken from reference TRBV7-8 and TRBJ2-7): GAGVSQSPRYKVAKRGQDVALRCDPISGHVSLFWYQQALGQGPEFLTYFQNEAQLDKSGLPSDRFFAERPEGSVSTLKIQRTQQEDSAVYLCASSTDRGPYEQYFGPGTRLTVT.

Of note for this clonotype: A read error may be the cause here, since a much bigger clone is one base away. The J gene is TRBJ1-5, the V gene TRBV3-1; D ambiguous. Germline-derived CDR1 and CDR2 are LGHDT and YNNKEL (reference sequence). The V and J ends lost 2 bases and 2 bases respectively, with 4 bases between them. This CDR3 has 13 residues. The CDR3: CASSQWRNQPQHF. The CDR3 DNA follows: TGTGCCAGCAGCCAATGGCGCAATCAGCCCCAGCATTTT.

The chain has TRBV6-1 and TRBJ2-7, with 9 positions matching TRBD1. The germline CDR1 and CDR2 sequences are MNHNS and SASEGT. This CDR3 region has 16 residues. Germline trimming cut 2 bases from V and 3 bases from J; bases unmatched to any gene: 8. CDR3 nucleotide sequence: TGTGCCAGCAGTGAAAGGGGGACAGGGCCCTACTACGAGCAGTACGTC. Translating gives CASSERGTGPYYEQYV.

The CDR3 protein is CSAREFGGRDEQFF. The CDR3 DNA reads TGCAGTGCTAGAGAGTTCGGGGGGCGGGATGAGCAGTTCTTC. The chain employs TRBV20-1 and TRBJ2-1; TRBD2 is a possible D gene (7 bases). This CDR3 has 14 amino acids. The ends were cut back, 0 bases at V and 8 bases at J, with 14 bases in the middle. The germline V gene encodes CDR1 DFQATT and CDR2 SNEGSKA (reference sequence).

The rearrangement uses TRBV28 and TRBJ2-7; TRBD2 is a possible D gene (6 bases). The CDR3 runs to 14 residues. V was clipped by 6 bases and J by 2 bases, with 14 bases between them. Germline CDR1 reads MDHEN; CDR2 reads SYDVKM. DNA for the CDR3: TGTGCCAGCAGCTTAGCGGATATGCCCTACGAGCAGTACGTC. It yields the protein CASSLADMPYEQYV.

The chain uses TRBV27 and TRBJ2-1; 9 bases map to TRBD1. Germline lookup yields CDR1 MNHEY and CDR2 SMNVEV (reference sequence). Unmatched junction bases numbered 3, after V lost 8 bases and J lost 4 bases. The CDR3 has 13 amino acids. CDR3 loop: CASGTGPYNEQFF. CDR3 sequence (DNA): TGTGCCAGCGGGACAGGGCCTTACAATGAGCAGTTCTTC.

This rearrangement joins TRBV7-9 to TRBJ2-2; 7 bases fit TRBD1. V gave up 5 bases and J gave up 0 bases; unmatched junction bases: 9. Looked up from germline, CDR1 is SEHNR and CDR2 is FQNEAQ (reference sequence). This CDR3 spans 17 amino acids. For the CDR3, the DNA is TGTGCCAGCAGCACCACCAGGGACAGACCGAACACCGGGGAGCTGTTTTTT. Translating gives CASSTTRDRPNTGELFF.

The rearrangement links TRBV27 to TRBJ1-6, with a weak D call TRBD1 (5 bases). V was shortened by 10 bases and J by 8 bases, with 15 bases between the two germline ends. This CDR3 spans 13 amino acids. Germline V gene sequence: CDR1 MNHEY, CDR2 SMNVEV (reference sequence). The CDR3 nucleotides read TGTGCCACCTCAGACGGGACTTATTCACCCCTCCACTTT. Translation gives CATSDGTYSPLHF.